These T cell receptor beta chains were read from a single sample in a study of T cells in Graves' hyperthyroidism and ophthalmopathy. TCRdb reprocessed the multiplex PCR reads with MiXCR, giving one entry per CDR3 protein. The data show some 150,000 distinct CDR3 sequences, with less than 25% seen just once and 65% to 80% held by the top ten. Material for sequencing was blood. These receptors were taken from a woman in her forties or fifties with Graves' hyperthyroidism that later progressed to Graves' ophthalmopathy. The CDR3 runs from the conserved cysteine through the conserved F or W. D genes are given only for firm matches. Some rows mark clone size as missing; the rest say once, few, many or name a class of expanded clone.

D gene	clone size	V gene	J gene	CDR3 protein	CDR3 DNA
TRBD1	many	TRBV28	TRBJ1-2	CASSLWTGFANYGYTF	TGTGCCAGCAGTCTTTGGACAGGGTTCGCTAACTATGGCTACACCTTC
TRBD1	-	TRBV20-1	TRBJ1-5	CSASGQGAIRNQPQHF	TGCAGTGCTAGTGGACAGGGGGCGATTCGCAATCAGCCCCAGCATTTT
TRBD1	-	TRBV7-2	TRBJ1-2	CASSPEQGRGYGYTF	TGTGCCAGCAGCCCAGAACAGGGGAGGGGCTATGGCTACACCTTC
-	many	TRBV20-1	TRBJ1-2	CSYREGTGKGYTF	TGCAGTTACCGCGAGGGCACAGGGAAGGGCTACACCTTC
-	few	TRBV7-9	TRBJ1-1	CASSWGGLTEAFF	TGTGCCAGCAGCTGGGGAGGATTAACTGAAGCTTTCTTT
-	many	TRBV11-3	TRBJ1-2	CASSLGSGGYTF	TGTGCCAGCAGCTTAGGCTCGGGCGGCTACACCTTC
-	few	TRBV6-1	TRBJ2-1	CASRVDSTYNEQFF	TGTGCCAGCAGAGTGGACAGTACCTACAATGAGCAGTTCTTC
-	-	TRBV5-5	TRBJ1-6	CASSFDGSPLHF	TGTGCCAGCAGCTTTGACGGTTCACCCCTCCACTTT
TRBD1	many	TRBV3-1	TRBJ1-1	CASSQVTSRAGGRRTEAFF	TGTGCCAGCAGCCAAGTTACGTCGAGGGCAGGGGGTAGGAGGACTGAAGCTTTCTTT
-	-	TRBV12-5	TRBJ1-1	CASRRLDGEAFF	TGTGCTAGTCGGCGCCTCGACGGTGAAGCTTTCTTT
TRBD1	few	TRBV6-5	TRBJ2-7	CASSSRRRDSITYEQYF	TGTGCCAGCAGTTCCCGACGCCGGGACAGCATTACCTACGAGCAGTACTTC
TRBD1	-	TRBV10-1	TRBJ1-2	CAIGGDSFYGYTF	TGTGCCATCGGGGGGGACAGCTTCTATGGCTACACCTTC
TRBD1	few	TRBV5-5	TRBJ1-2	CASSPHGTGGDGYTF	TGTGCCAGCAGTCCGCATGGGACAGGGGGCGATGGCTACACCTTC
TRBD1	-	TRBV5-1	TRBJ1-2	CASSVSGTGGANYGYTF	TGCGCCAGCAGCGTTTCCGGGACAGGGGGCGCCAATTATGGCTACACCTTC
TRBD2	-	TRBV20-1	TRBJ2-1	CSAPAGGPNEQFF	TGCAGTGCGCCAGCGGGAGGCCCTAATGAGCAGTTCTTC
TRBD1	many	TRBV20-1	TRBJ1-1	CSARGTGLKRPEAFF	TGCAGTGCACGCGGGACAGGCTTAAAACGACCTGAAGCTTTCTTT
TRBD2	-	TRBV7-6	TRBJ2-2	CASSSLLAGGPNTGELFF	TGTGCCAGCAGCTCCCTCCTAGCGGGAGGGCCCAACACCGGGGAGCTGTTTTTT
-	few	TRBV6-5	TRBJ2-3	CASSYSAEMSDTQYF	TGTGCCAGCAGTTACTCGGCGGAGATGTCAGATACGCAGTATTTT
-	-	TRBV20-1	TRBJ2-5	CSARDRGRGSGGTQYF	TGCAGTGCTAGAGATCGGGGGAGGGGGAGTGGGGGGACCCAGTACTTC